A single sample is the source of the 10 T cell receptor beta chains below, sequenced in a study of blood T cell repertoires in COVID-19. Method: immunoSEQ multiplex PCR; TCRdb's copy keeps in-frame clones and lacks some. The sample comprises roughly 21,000 clones, about nine tenths of which are singletons, and roughly an eighth rests with the top ten. The sample comprised peripheral blood. The receptors originated from a woman aged 80 or over with active or convalescent COVID-19.

This chain uses TRBV10-3 with TRBJ1-6; TRBD1 matches at 7 bases. With V trimmed by 4 bases and J by 9 bases, 3 bases remained unmatched. The CDR3 runs 13 residues. In germline, CDR1 is ENHRY, CDR2 SYGVKD. The CDR3 sequence: CAISGQGGSPLHF. The CDR3 nucleotides are TGTGCCATCAGTGGGCAGGGGGGTTCACCCCTCCACTTT.

The rearrangement links TRBV6-1 to TRBJ2-7; 9 bases line up with TRBD2. With 1 base clipped from V and 2 bases from J, the junction kept 0 bases outside the gene matches. The CDR3 runs 14 residues. Germline V gene lookup returns CDR1 MNHNS and CDR2 SASEGT. The CDR3 nucleotides read TGTGCCAGCAGTGAAGTAGCGGGGGCCTACGAGCAGTACTTC. As protein: CASSEVAGAYEQYF.

The count of this clone is one. This chain connects TRBV29-1 to TRBJ2-6, with D uncertain. The CDR3 is 13 amino acids. Germline CDR1 and CDR2: SQVTM and ANQGSEA. V was trimmed by 7 bases and J by 0 bases, leaving 7 bases between them. CDR3 DNA sequence: TGCAGCGGCAGTAACTCTGGGGCCAACGTCCTGACTTTC. Translated, it gives CSGSNSGANVLTF.

This clone was observed a single time. V and J are TRBV10-3 and TRBJ1-2; D remains ambiguous. CDR3 length: 11 amino acids. Trimming left V 10 bases short and J 1 base short, with 7 bases between. CDR1 and CDR2 (germline): ENHRY, SYGVKD. The CDR3 sequence is CATEGNYGYTF. CDR3 in DNA: TGTGCCACCGAGGGTAACTATGGCTACACCTTC.

The V call is TRBV4-1, the J call TRBJ1-2; D gene unclear. This CDR3 comprises 15 residues. V lost 0 bases and J 3 bases, leaving 11 bases between the germline ends. In germline, CDR1 is MGHRA, CDR2 YSYEKL. CDR3 region: CASSQDQVKDYGYTF. The CDR3, as DNA: TGCGCCAGCAGCCAAGATCAGGTGAAGGACTATGGCTACACCTTC.

This rearrangement joins TRBV5-1 to TRBJ1-5; 7 bases match TRBD1. In germline, CDR1 is SGHRS, CDR2 YFSETQ. Losses at the gene ends were 7 bases for V and 5 bases for J; bases not matched to a gene: 6. The CDR3 spans 13 residues. The CDR3 loop reads CASRPDRDQPQHF. The CDR3 DNA reads TGCGCCAGCCGACCTGACAGGGATCAGCCCCAGCATTTT.

The chain combines TRBV28 with TRBJ2-3; TRBD2 might be the D (5 bases). V dropped 5 bases and J dropped 2 bases, with 11 bases sitting between them. This CDR3 has 14 amino acids. Germline CDR1 is MDHEN and CDR2 is SYDVKM. CDR3 region: CASSRPGFTDTQYF. CDR3 DNA: TGTGCCAGCAGTAGACCGGGGTTCACAGATACGCAGTATTTT. Looking up the rest from reference TRBV28 and TRBJ2-3 gives the full variable domain: DVKVTQSSRYLVKRTGEKVFLECVQDMDHENMFWYRQDPGLGLRLIYFSYDVKMKEKGDIPEGYSVSREKKERFSLILESASTNQTSMYLCASSRPGFTDTQYFGPGTRLTVL.

This clone was counted between two and nine times. This sequence joins TRBV7-8 and TRBJ2-7; 9 nucleotides line up with TRBD1. This CDR3 region has 15 residues. J lost 5 bases, V lost 2 bases, and 7 bases had no gene match. Germline-derived CDR1 and CDR2 are SGHVS and FQNEAQ. CDR3: CASSLRDRALDEQYF. Written as DNA, the CDR3 is TGTGCCAGCAGCTTAAGGGACAGGGCGTTGGACGAGCAGTACTTC.

This chain connects TRBV4-1 to TRBJ1-5; maybe TRBD1 (6 bases). The V end was cut by 4 bases, the J end by 2 bases, with 15 bases between. The CDR3 is 16 amino acids. Per germline, CDR1 MGHRA and CDR2 YSYEKL. The CDR3: CASSPTGFGGNQPQHF. Here the CDR3 DNA reads TGCGCCAGCAGCCCAACAGGGTTCGGAGGCAATCAGCCCCAGCATTTT.

The chain employs TRBV27 and TRBJ1-1, with unresolved D. The CDR3 sequence is 16 residues long. Germline CDR1 MNHEY, CDR2 SMNVEV (reference sequence). V shed 7 bases and J shed 2 bases, with 20 bases lying between them. Here the CDR3 DNA reads TGTGCCAGCATACGAAAGCCAGGACGGGAAAACACTGAAGCTTTCTTT. Translated, it gives CASIRKPGRENTEAFF.